This T cell receptor (beta chain) was profiled in a study of tumor and adjacent non-tumor tissue in lung cancer. For the study at large: Patients were aged about 31 to 85, 10 men and 5 women, stage I to III. Samples averaged about 4.17 million productive TCRbeta reads each.

The library came from three nested PCR rounds adapted from ARM-PCR protocols. Each CDR3 protein gets one entry after TCRdb re-called the multiplex PCR reads with MiXCR. The table includes over 100,000 distinct CDR3 sequences, 60% to 70% detected once. The sample holds many counts of this clonotype. Its target is not known. Study-wide findings and caveats: Tumor tissue had significantly higher TCR diversity than normal lung. Patients with more diverse tumor TCRs had worse survival.

CDR3 length equals 12 residues. V lost 6 bases and J lost 6; bases outside the gene matches: 2. RNA was extracted from bulk tissue without any cell sorting. This non-tumor lung sample came from over 3 cm beyond the tumor edge. This receptor was obtained from a man in his sixties with non-small cell lung cancer. Sequencing was carried out using distant non-tumor lung tissue. The chain recombines TRBV12-3 or TRBV12-4 with TRBJ2-1; 7 positions match TRBD1. The CDR3 nucleotides read TGTGCCAGCAGCCGGGACAGCAATGAGCAGTTCTTC. Its protein is CASSRDSNEQFF.